A single T cell receptor (beta chain) is shown here with its context. Antigen specificity is unknown. The data were taken from a study of CD8+CD57+ T cells in acquired aplastic anemia. Study-level information: The DNA of sorted CD4+ and CD8+ cells averaged approximately 3.3 ug. Findings and limits, study-wide: For CD8+ Simpson's diversity, patients and controls showed no significant difference.

The CDR3 has 15 amino acids. Germline CDR1 reads LNHNV; CDR2 reads YYDKDF (reference sequence). The germline V and J ends were trimmed by 5 bases and 0 bases, with 11 bases remaining between them. The sequenced patients had an expansion of CD8+CD57+ cells seen by flow cytometry. Everyone among the patients had severe acquired aplastic anemia. Genomic DNA, serving as template, underwent TCR beta VDJ and CDR3 profiling. TCRdb reprocessed the reads via MiXCR and lists one record per CDR3 protein. The sample shows about 58,000 distinct CDR3 sequences, 55% to 70% of them seen only once. This TCR was recovered from a human donor with aplastic anemia. This chain connects TRBV15 to TRBJ2-1, with D possibly TRBD1 on 6 matching bases. The sequenced sample was sorted CD4+, CD8+, or CD8+CD57+ T cells (not recorded which) from PBMCs. CDR3 nucleotide sequence: TGTGCCACCAGCCCCGAAGGGGGCTCCTACAATGAGCAGTTCTTC. Protein product: CATSPEGGSYNEQFF. Using reference TRBV15 and TRBJ2-1 for the parts outside the CDR3, the full variable domain is DAMVIQNPRYQVTQFGKPVTLSCSQTLNHNVMYWYQQKSSQAPKLLFHYYDKDFNNEADTPDNFQSRRPNTSFCFLDIRSPGLGDTAMYLCATSPEGGSYNEQFFGPGTRLTVL.